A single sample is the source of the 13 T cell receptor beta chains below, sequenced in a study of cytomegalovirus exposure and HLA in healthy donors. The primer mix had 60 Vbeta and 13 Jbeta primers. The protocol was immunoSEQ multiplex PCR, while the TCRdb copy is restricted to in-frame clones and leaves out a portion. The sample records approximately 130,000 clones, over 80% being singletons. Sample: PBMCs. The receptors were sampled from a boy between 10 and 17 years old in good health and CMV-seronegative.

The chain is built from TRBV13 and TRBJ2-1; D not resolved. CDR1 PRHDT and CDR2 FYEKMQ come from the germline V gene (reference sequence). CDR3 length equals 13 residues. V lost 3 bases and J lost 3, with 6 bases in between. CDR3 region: CASSFGSYNEQFF. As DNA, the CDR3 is TGTGCCAGCAGCTTCGGTAGCTACAATGAGCAGTTCTTC.

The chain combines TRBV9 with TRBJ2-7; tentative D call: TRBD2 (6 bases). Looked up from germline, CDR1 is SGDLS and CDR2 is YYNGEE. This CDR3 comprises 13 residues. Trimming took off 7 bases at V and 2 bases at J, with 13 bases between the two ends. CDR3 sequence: CASARDSTYEQYF. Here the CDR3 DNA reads TGTGCCAGCGCCCGGGACTCCACCTACGAGCAGTACTTC.

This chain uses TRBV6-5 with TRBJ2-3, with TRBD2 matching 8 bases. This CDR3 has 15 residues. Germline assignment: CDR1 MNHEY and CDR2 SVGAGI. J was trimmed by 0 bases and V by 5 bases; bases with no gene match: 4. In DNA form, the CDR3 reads TGTGCCAGCAGTGGTAGCGGGGTCAGCACAGATACGCAGTATTTT. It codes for CASSGSGVSTDTQYF.

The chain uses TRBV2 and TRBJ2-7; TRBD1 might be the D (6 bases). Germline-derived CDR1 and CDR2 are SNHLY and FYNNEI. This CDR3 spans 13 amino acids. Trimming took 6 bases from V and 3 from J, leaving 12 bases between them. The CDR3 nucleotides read TGTGCCAGCAGAGACAGACAGGACTACGAGCAGTACTTC. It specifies CASRDRQDYEQYF.

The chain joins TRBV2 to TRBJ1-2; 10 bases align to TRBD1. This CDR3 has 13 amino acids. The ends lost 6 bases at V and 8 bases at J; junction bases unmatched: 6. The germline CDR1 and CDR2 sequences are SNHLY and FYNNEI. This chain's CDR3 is CASSDDRGLGYTF. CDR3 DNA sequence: TGTGCCAGCAGCGATGACAGGGGGCTCGGCTACACCTTC.

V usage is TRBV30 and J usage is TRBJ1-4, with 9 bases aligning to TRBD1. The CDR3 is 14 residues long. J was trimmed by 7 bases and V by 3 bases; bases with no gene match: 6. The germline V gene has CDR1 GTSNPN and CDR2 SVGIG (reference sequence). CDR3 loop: CAWRGGTGSEKLFF. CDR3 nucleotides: TGTGCCTGGAGGGGGGGGACAGGGTCTGAAAAACTGTTTTTT.

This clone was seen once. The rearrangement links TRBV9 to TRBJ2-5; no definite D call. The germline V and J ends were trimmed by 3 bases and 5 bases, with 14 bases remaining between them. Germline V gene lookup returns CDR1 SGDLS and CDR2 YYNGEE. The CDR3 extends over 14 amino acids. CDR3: CASSAGQAWETQYF. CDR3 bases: TGTGCCAGCAGCGCCGGTCAGGCATGGGAGACCCAGTACTTC.

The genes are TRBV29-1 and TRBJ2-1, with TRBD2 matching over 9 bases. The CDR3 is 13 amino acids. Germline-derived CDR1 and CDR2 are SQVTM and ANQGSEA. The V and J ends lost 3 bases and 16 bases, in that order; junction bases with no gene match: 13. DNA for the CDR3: TGCAGCGTTGAGGGGGGCTTGGCGGGAGGGCGATTCTTC. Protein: CSVEGGLAGGRFF.

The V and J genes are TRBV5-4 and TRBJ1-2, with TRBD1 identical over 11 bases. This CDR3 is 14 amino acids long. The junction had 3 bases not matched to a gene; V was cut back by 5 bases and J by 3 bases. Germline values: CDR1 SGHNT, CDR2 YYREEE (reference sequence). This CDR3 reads CASSPGQGDYGYTF. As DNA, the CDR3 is TGTGCCAGCAGTCCGGGACAGGGGGACTATGGCTACACCTTC.

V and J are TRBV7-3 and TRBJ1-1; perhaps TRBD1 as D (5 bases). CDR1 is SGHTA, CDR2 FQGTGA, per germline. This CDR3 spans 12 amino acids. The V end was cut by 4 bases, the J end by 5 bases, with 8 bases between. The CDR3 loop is CASSWGGTEAFF. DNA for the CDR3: TGTGCCAGCAGCTGGGGGGGGACTGAAGCTTTCTTT.

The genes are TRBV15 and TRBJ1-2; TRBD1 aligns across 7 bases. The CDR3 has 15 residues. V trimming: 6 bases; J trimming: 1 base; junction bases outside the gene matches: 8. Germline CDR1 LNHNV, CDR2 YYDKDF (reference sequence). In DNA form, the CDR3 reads TGTGCCACCAGACGCAGGGGGGACGTTAACTATGGCTACACCTTC. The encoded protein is CATRRRGDVNYGYTF.

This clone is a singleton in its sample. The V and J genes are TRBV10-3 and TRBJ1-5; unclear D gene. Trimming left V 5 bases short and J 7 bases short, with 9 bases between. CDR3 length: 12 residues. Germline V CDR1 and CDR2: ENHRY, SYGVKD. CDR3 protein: CAISPGGQPQHF. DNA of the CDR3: TGTGCCATCAGTCCCGGCGGACAGCCCCAGCATTTT.

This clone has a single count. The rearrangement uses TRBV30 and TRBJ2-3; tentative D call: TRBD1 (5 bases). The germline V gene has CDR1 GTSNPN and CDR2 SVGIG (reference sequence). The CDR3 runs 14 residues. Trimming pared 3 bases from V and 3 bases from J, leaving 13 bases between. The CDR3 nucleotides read TGTGCCTGGAGCGACAGTCCGTCTACAGATACGCAGTATTTT. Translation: CAWSDSPSTDTQYF.